What follows are 24 T cell receptor beta chains derived from one specimen sequenced in a study of T cell responses to AZD1222 COVID-19 vaccine (dated by TCRdb to the early 2020s). The method behind the library was the immunoSEQ multiplex PCR assay. Held by TCRdb, this immuneACCESS table contains in-frame sequences only and omits some clones. Under half of the omission traces to an unresolved V gene where checked; the cause of the rest is unknown. The sample profile shows over 85,000 clones; approximately 94% of them were found once. 2.5% to 3.5% of the sample is in the top ten clones. The time point label for this specimen denotes: about 28 days (+/-7) after the second vaccine dose. This specimen was peripheral blood, taken 28 days after the second AZD1222 dose. These receptors were collected from an adult who received the AZD1222 COVID-19 vaccine.

V gene TRBV9 combines with J gene TRBJ2-4; TRBD1 is a possible D gene (5 bases). From germline, CDR1 is SGDLS and CDR2 YYNGEE. The CDR3 loop spans 13 amino acids. Trimming pared 3 bases from V and 3 bases from J, leaving 7 bases between. The CDR3 reads CASSGGHKNIQYF. In DNA, the CDR3 is TGTGCCAGCAGCGGGGGCCACAAAAACATTCAGTACTTC.

J is TRBJ2-7 and V is TRBV3-1 (or the pseudogene TRBV3-2); possible D gene TRBD1, 6 bases. CDR1 LGHDT and CDR2 YNNKEL come from the germline V gene (reference sequence). The CDR3 covers 19 residues. Trimming stripped 1 base from V and 4 bases from J, with 26 bases between. The CDR3 is CASSQVELKSGHPTYEQYF. CDR3 DNA sequence: TGTGCCAGCAGCCAAGTGGAGTTAAAGTCGGGACACCCTACATACGAGCAGTACTTC.

The V and J genes are TRBV9 and TRBJ2-2; unclear D gene. Germline loops: CDR1 SGDLS, CDR2 YYNGEE. The CDR3 is 14 residues long. The V end lost 0 bases, the J end lost 7 bases, and 10 bases lay between the germline ends. The DNA of the CDR3 is TGTGCCAGCAGCGTAGTGGTGTCTGGCGGGGAGCTGTTTTTT. It yields the protein CASSVVVSGGELFF.

The CDR3 region is CASSLGRRRYEQYF. The DNA of the CDR3 is TGTGCCAGCAGCTTGGGACGGCGAAGATACGAGCAGTACTTC. The chain joins TRBV13 to TRBJ2-7; D tentatively fits TRBD1 or TRBD2 (5 bases each). The CDR3 has 14 amino acids. Germline values: CDR1 PRHDT, CDR2 FYEKMQ (reference sequence). The V and J ends lost 3 bases and 4 bases respectively, with 13 bases between them.

V usage is TRBV7-9 and J usage is TRBJ1-1, with D possibly being TRBD1 (5 bases). The ends were cut back, 5 bases at V and 0 bases at J, with 10 bases in the middle. The CDR3 has 14 residues. Germline V gene data show CDR1 as SEHNR and CDR2 as FQNEAQ (reference sequence). The CDR3 nucleotides read TGTGCCAGCAGCCCGAGGGGCGTGAACACTGAAGCTTTCTTT. Protein: CASSPRGVNTEAFF.

The V call is TRBV6-2 or TRBV6-3, the J call TRBJ1-5; D is undetermined. Trimming left V 2 bases short and J 1 base short, with 9 bases between. Germline lookup yields CDR1 MNHEY and CDR2 SVGEGT. The CDR3 contains 15 residues. CDR3 nucleotides: TGTGCCAGCAGTTACCGGACGGGAAGCAATCAGCCCCAGCATTTT. This gives the protein CASSYRTGSNQPQHF.

The rearrangement joins TRBV19 to TRBJ1-2, with D unclear. Trimming took 6 bases from V and 10 from J, leaving 18 bases between them. Germline CDR1 LNHDA, CDR2 SQIVND (reference sequence). The CDR3 has 13 residues. The CDR3 protein is CASRTDIYETYTF. The CDR3 DNA reads TGTGCCAGTAGAACAGACATCTACGAGACCTACACCTTC.

This clone has a single count. The chain has TRBV27 and TRBJ2-1; 8 nucleotides line up with TRBD2. Germline V gives CDR1 MNHEY, CDR2 SMNVEV (reference sequence). The trim removed 7 bases at V and 3 bases at J, leaving 2 bases unmatched. This CDR3 is 13 amino acids long. The CDR3 reads CASTGGDYNEQFF. As DNA, the CDR3 is TGTGCCAGCACGGGGGGGGACTACAATGAGCAGTTCTTC.

The CDR3 nucleotides are TGTGCCAGCAGCTCCCTGGGTCGCGGGCTGGACGAGCAGTACTTC. Protein: CASSSLGRGLDEQYF. The genes are TRBV7-8 and TRBJ2-7; maybe TRBD2 (5 bases). The V and J ends lost 4 bases and 5 bases respectively, with 18 bases between them. This CDR3 has 15 residues. Germline-derived CDR1 and CDR2 are SGHVS and FQNEAQ.

The rearrangement joins TRBV6-2 or TRBV6-3 to TRBJ2-5, with D possibly TRBD2 on 5 matching bases. Trimming stripped 4 bases from V and 0 bases from J, with 18 bases between. Germline CDR1 and CDR2: MNHEY and SVGEGT. The CDR3 sequence is 17 residues long. The CDR3 reads CASSSIGFLADQETQYF. DNA of the CDR3: TGTGCCAGCAGTTCCATAGGCTTTCTAGCAGACCAAGAGACCCAGTACTTC.

This clone has a single count. The chain combines TRBV6-5 with TRBJ1-1; 7 nucleotides agree with TRBD1. This CDR3 is 15 amino acids long. Unmatched junction bases numbered 6, after V lost 4 bases and J lost 1 base. The germline V gene has CDR1 MNHEY and CDR2 SVGAGI. This CDR3 reads CASSFAGTANTEAFF. The CDR3 DNA sequence: TGTGCCAGCAGTTTTGCCGGGACAGCGAACACTGAAGCTTTCTTT.

This sequence joins TRBV11-2 and TRBJ1-1; a weak D match, TRBD1 (6 bases). The CDR3 consists of 13 residues. The germline gives CDR1 SGHAT, CDR2 FQNNGV. V was clipped by 5 bases and J by 5 bases, with 12 bases between them. Here the CDR3 DNA reads TGTGCCAGCAGCCTTACAGGGAGGACTGAAGCTTTCTTT. Translation gives CASSLTGRTEAFF.

The chain links TRBV6-4 to TRBJ1-2; D is ambiguous. The germline V and J ends were trimmed by 3 bases and 8 bases, with 13 bases remaining between them. The CDR3 is 13 amino acids. Germline CDR1 is MRHNA and CDR2 is SNTAGT. Written as DNA, the CDR3 is TGTGCCAGCAGTGAAGACCGGGATGTCGGCTACACCTTC. It translates to CASSEDRDVGYTF.

To note about this clone: The sample has other DNA sequences that encode this CDR3 too. J is TRBJ1-1 and V is TRBV5-1, with a weak D call TRBD1 (6 bases). This CDR3 region has 14 residues. From germline, CDR1 is SGHRS and CDR2 YFSETQ. V lost 3 bases, J lost 0 bases, and 9 bases lay in between. Here the CDR3 reads CASSSGQLNTEAFF. Here the CDR3 DNA reads TGCGCCAGCAGCTCAGGACAGCTGAACACTGAAGCTTTCTTT.

This rearrangement joins TRBV2 to TRBJ2-5, with TRBD1 matching 7 bases. The V gene end was trimmed by 7 bases and the J gene end by 0 bases; junction bases not matched to a gene: 11. The germline V gene encodes CDR1 SNHLY and CDR2 FYNNEI. CDR3 length: 16 residues. CDR3 residues: CASNFGQETNQETQYF. Here the CDR3 DNA reads TGTGCCAGCAACTTCGGACAGGAGACTAACCAAGAGACCCAGTACTTC.

The rearrangement links TRBV7-9 to TRBJ2-5, with 12 bases aligning to TRBD2. Germline CDR1 and CDR2: SEHNR and FQNEAQ (reference sequence). The CDR3 loop spans 15 amino acids. Losses at the gene ends were 6 bases for V and 5 bases for J; bases not matched to a gene: 7. CDR3 nucleotide sequence: TGTGCCAGCAGTTTGGGACTAGCGGGTAGGGAGACCCAGTACTTC. Amino acid sequence: CASSLGLAGRETQYF.

This rearrangement joins TRBV6-2 or TRBV6-3 to TRBJ2-7, with D perhaps matching TRBD1 or TRBD2 (6 bases each). V was clipped by 3 bases and J by 5 bases, with 26 bases between them. This CDR3 has 18 residues. The germline CDR1 and CDR2 sequences are MNHEY and SVGEGT. The CDR3 spells CASSYPQPRGDPQDEQYF. The CDR3 nucleotides read TGTGCCAGCAGTTATCCTCAACCAAGGGGGGACCCCCAGGACGAGCAGTACTTC.

This chain links TRBV27 with TRBJ1-5; 8 positions match TRBD1. The CDR3 extends over 16 amino acids. Germline V gene lookup returns CDR1 MNHEY and CDR2 SMNVEV (reference sequence). Trimming at V came to 5 bases and at J to 0 bases, leaving 6 bases not matched to a gene. The CDR3 DNA follows: TGTGCCAGCAGTCTTACAGGGGGTTATAGCAATCAGCCCCAGCATTTT. As protein: CASSLTGGYSNQPQHF.

Only one count was recorded for this clone. This chain joins TRBV25-1 and TRBJ1-6; perhaps TRBD1 as D (5 bases). V lost 1 base, J lost 9 bases, and 10 bases lay in between. CDR1 and CDR2 from the germline V gene are MGHDK and SYGVNS. This CDR3 has 14 amino acids. DNA of the CDR3: TGTGCCAGCAGTGAATGGCAGGGTACTTCACCCCTCCACTTT. Protein product: CASSEWQGTSPLHF.

The rearrangement links TRBV5-1 to TRBJ2-7; weak D call: TRBD1 (7 bases). V lost 7 bases, J lost 3 bases, and 17 bases lay in between. Germline CDR1 and CDR2: SGHRS and YFSETQ. The CDR3 consists of 14 residues. CDR3: CASARRGQYYEQYF. CDR3 nucleotides: TGCGCCAGCGCGAGGAGGGGACAGTACTACGAGCAGTACTTC. Complete variable domain (other parts from reference TRBV5-1 and TRBJ2-7): KAGVTQTPRYLIKTRGQQVTLSCSPISGHRSVSWYQQTPGQGLQFLFEYFSETQRNKGNFPGRFSGRQFSNSRSEMNVSTLELGDSALYLCASARRGQYYEQYFGPGTRLTVT.

The sample holds one count of this clone. The J gene is TRBJ1-1, the V gene TRBV11-2, with D uncertain. Germline CDR1 reads SGHAT; CDR2 reads FQNNGV. Between the trimmed V and J ends, which lost 5 bases and 10 bases, there was a span of 14 bases. This CDR3 contains 12 residues. CDR3 coding DNA: TGTGCCAGCAGCCCGCCTTTTATTCGAGCTTTCTTT. Translating gives CASSPPFIRAFF.

This chain links TRBV19 with TRBJ2-7, with a weak D call TRBD1 (6 bases). V lost 10 bases, J lost 3 bases, and 16 bases lay in between. This CDR3 region has 13 residues. The germline CDR1 and CDR2 sequences are LNHDA and SQIVND (reference sequence). Here the CDR3 reads CATRTAAGYEQYF. CDR3 bases: TGTGCCACCCGGACAGCGGCGGGCTACGAGCAGTACTTC. The whole variable domain, remainder taken from reference TRBV19 and TRBJ2-7, is DGGITQSPKYLFRKEGQNVTLSCEQNLNHDAMYWYRQDPGQGLRLIYYSQIVNDFQKGDIAEGYSVSREKKESFPLTVTSAQKNPTAFYLCATRTAAGYEQYFGPGTRLTVT.

This clone was detected only once. The chain couples TRBV5-6 to TRBJ1-2, with D hard to call. The CDR3 totals 13 residues. The V gene lost 0 bases and the J gene lost 4 bases, with 7 bases spanning the gap. Germline V lookup: CDR1 SGHDT, CDR2 YYEEEE. The CDR3: CASSLGGLYGYTF. CDR3 nucleotide sequence: TGTGCCAGCAGCTTGGGGGGTCTCTATGGCTACACCTTC.

The chain uses TRBV6-1 and TRBJ1-2, with TRBD1 identical over 8 bases. This CDR3 contains 16 residues. Germline V gives CDR1 MNHNS, CDR2 SASEGT. V dropped 4 bases and J dropped 7; count of bases not matched to a gene: 14. Here the CDR3 reads CASSGRDRPGFVGYTF. CDR3 coding DNA: TGTGCCAGCAGTGGCCGGGACAGGCCAGGATTCGTTGGCTACACCTTC.